This T cell receptor beta chain was sequenced during a study of T-cell memory formation after mild COVID-19. Overall study results and limits: Later expanders leaned CD4+, whereas clones that contracted between day 15 and 85 were balanced CD4/CD8. Chiefly within CM and EM were the contracting CD4+ clones; CD8+ ones were within EMRA.

This clonotype was counted between two and nine times. As yet, its antigen is unknown. TCRdb reanalysed the 5' RACE reads using MiXCR and keeps one entry per CDR3 protein. The sample lists approximately 490,000 distinct CDR3 sequences; about a fifth were seen once. Per germline, CDR1 SGHTA and CDR2 FQGNSA. Trimming stripped 5 bases from V and 4 bases from J, with 12 bases between. The CDR3 sequence is 14 residues long. The chain couples TRBV7-2 to TRBJ2-1, with D tentatively TRBD1 or TRBD2 (5 bases each). The source material was PBMCs or a T cell subset sorted from them (not recorded which). The TCR comes from an adult woman who had mild COVID-19 (a few samples of this study predate the infection). Cell type and time point are not known. CDR3 residues: CASSPYGAYNEQFF. The CDR3 region has the DNA TGTGCCAGCAGCCCCTACGGGGCTTACAATGAGCAGTTCTTC.